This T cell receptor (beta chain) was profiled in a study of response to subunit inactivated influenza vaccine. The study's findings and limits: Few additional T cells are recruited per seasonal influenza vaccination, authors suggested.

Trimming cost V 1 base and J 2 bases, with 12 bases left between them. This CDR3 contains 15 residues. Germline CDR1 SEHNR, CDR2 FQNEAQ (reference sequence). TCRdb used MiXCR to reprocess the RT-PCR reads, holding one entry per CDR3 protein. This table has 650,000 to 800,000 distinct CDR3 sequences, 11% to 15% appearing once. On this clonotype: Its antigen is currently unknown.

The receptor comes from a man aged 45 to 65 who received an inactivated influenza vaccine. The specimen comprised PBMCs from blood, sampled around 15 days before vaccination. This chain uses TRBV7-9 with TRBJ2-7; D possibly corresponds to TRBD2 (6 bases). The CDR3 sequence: CASSLGGVGTYEQYF. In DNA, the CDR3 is TGTGCCAGCAGCTTAGGCGGGGTTGGCACCTACGAGCAGTACTTC.